Presented here are 15 T cell receptor beta chains from one specimen sequenced in a study of cytomegalovirus exposure and HLA in healthy donors. Use of 60 Vbeta and 13 Jbeta primers characterized the PCR. The assay was immunoSEQ multiplex PCR, and TCRdb's table has in-frame clones only and misses some. The sample includes over 200,000 clones, about 89% of them seen just once. Sequenced sample: PBMCs. The source of these receptors is a woman aged 18-29 years in good health and CMV-seronegative.

The V gene is TRBV5-1, the J gene TRBJ2-2; tentatively, D is TRBD1 (6 bases). Germline assignment: CDR1 SGHRS and CDR2 YFSETQ. The V end was cut by 4 bases, the J end by 7 bases, with 20 bases between. The CDR3 has 16 amino acids. The CDR3 coding sequence is TGCGCCAGCAGCAAGGGCATCGGACAGAGGAACGGGGAGCTGTTTTTT. It yields the protein CASSKGIGQRNGELFF. Based on the CDR3 plus reference TRBV5-1 and TRBJ2-2, the full variable domain is KAGVTQTPRYLIKTRGQQVTLSCSPISGHRSVSWYQQTPGQGLQFLFEYFSETQRNKGNFPGRFSGRQFSNSRSEMNVSTLELGDSALYLCASSKGIGQRNGELFFGEGSRLTVL.

CDR3 sequence: CASRLAVPGQGSVTGSTIYF. CDR3 nucleotides: TGTGCAAGTCGCTTAGCCGTCCCGGGACAGGGTTCAGTTACGGGGTCCACCATATATTTT. V usage is TRBV12-2 and J usage is TRBJ1-3; the DNA was not used to check the table's D call, TRBD1. TRBV12-2 is a pseudogene segment. The CDR3 extends over 20 amino acids.

This clone was found many times. The chain uses TRBV6-6 and TRBJ1-5; possible D gene TRBD1, 6 bases. The CDR3 length is 14 residues. The germline V gene has CDR1 MNHNY and CDR2 SVGAGI (reference sequence). Trimming shortened V by 6 bases and J by 3 bases, and 12 bases separated the two germline ends. CDR3 sequence: CASSIGQSNQPQHF. CDR3 DNA sequence: TGTGCCAGCAGCATAGGACAGTCCAATCAGCCCCAGCATTTT.

This clone showed up just a few times. The chain recombines TRBV21-1 with TRBJ2-3; the D segment call TRBD2 is taken from the table without a DNA check. TRBV21-1 is recorded as a pseudogene. This CDR3 region has 11 residues. Here the CDR3 reads CASSKSDTQYF. The CDR3 DNA sequence: TGTGCCAGCAGCAAGAGCGATACGCAGTATTTT.

V and J are TRBV2 and TRBJ2-7; tentative D call: TRBD2 (5 bases). Trimming shortened V by 10 bases and J by 0 bases, and 16 bases separated the two germline ends. The CDR3 loop spans 14 amino acids. Germline assignment: CDR1 SNHLY and CDR2 FYNNEI. The CDR3 bases are TGTGCCACTAAAGGGCAAGCGGCCTCCTACGAGCAGTACTTC. Protein: CATKGQAASYEQYF.

CDR3 loop: CASSPTGTGRTEAFF. The DNA of the CDR3 is TGTGCCAGCAGCCCAACCGGGACAGGGAGAACTGAAGCTTTCTTT. The genes are TRBV11-3 and TRBJ1-1, with 9 bases identical to TRBD1. V was pared by 5 bases and J by 5 bases, with 9 bases of the junction left unmatched. Germline V lookup: CDR1 SGHNT, CDR2 YENEEA. CDR3 length: 15 residues.

The chain has TRBV5-4 and TRBJ2-5; 8 nucleotides match TRBD2. Germline V gene sequence: CDR1 SGHNT, CDR2 YYREEE (reference sequence). Losses at the gene ends were 5 bases for V and 1 base for J; bases not matched to a gene: 19. This CDR3 is 19 amino acids long. This CDR3 is CASSQGRVGAGGPQETQYF. The CDR3 DNA reads as TGTGCCAGCAGTCAGGGTCGGGTTGGGGCGGGGGGCCCCCAAGAGACCCAGTACTTC. The full variable domain, rest sourced from reference TRBV5-4 and TRBJ2-5, is ETGVTQSPTHLIKTRGQQVTLRCSSQSGHNTVSWYQQALGQGPQFIFQYYREEENGRGNFPPRFSGLQFPNYSSELNVNALELDDSALYLCASSQGRVGAGGPQETQYFGPGTRLLVL.

The rearrangement uses TRBV19 and TRBJ1-3, with D possibly matching TRBD1 (5 bases). The CDR3 runs 14 residues. Germline lookup yields CDR1 LNHDA and CDR2 SQIVND (reference sequence). V lost 7 bases and J lost 1, with 11 bases in between. Here the CDR3 DNA reads TGTGCCAGTATACGCCAGGGTTCTGGAAACACCATATATTTT. The encoded protein is CASIRQGSGNTIYF. The whole variable domain, remainder taken from reference TRBV19 and TRBJ1-3, is DGGITQSPKYLFRKEGQNVTLSCEQNLNHDAMYWYRQDPGQGLRLIYYSQIVNDFQKGDIAEGYSVSREKKESFPLTVTSAQKNPTAFYLCASIRQGSGNTIYFGEGSWLTVV.

The chain employs TRBV5-4 and TRBJ2-7; the match to TRBD1 covers 12 bases. Germline V gives CDR1 SGHNT, CDR2 YYREEE (reference sequence). V was pared by 3 bases and J by 4 bases, with 14 bases of the junction left unmatched. The CDR3 is 18 amino acids. CDR3 nucleotide sequence: TGTGCCAGCAGCTCGACGGGACAGGGGGCCCCCCTCGCTTACGAGCAGTACTTC. Its translation: CASSSTGQGAPLAYEQYF.

The chain joins TRBV5-6 to TRBJ1-4; perhaps TRBD1 as D (5 bases). The V and J ends lost 5 bases and 5 bases respectively, with 16 bases between them. The CDR3 sequence is 15 residues long. CDR1 SGHDT and CDR2 YYEEEE come from the germline V gene. The CDR3 sequence is CASSWGLGENEKLFF. Here the CDR3 DNA reads TGTGCCAGCAGTTGGGGACTTGGCGAAAATGAAAAACTGTTTTTT.

V and J are TRBV4-3 and TRBJ2-7, with 11 bases fitting TRBD1. V lost 3 bases to trimming and J lost 3 bases; unmatched junction nucleotides: 7. CDR1 is LGHNA, CDR2 YSLEER, per germline. The CDR3 has 16 amino acids. CDR3 nucleotides: TGCGCCAGCAGCCAGGCGACCGGGACAGGGGGCTACGAGCAGTACTTC. Translating it yields CASSQATGTGGYEQYF.

The chain employs TRBV7-9 and TRBJ1-1; D is ambiguous. The CDR3 length is 17 residues. Germline V gene data show CDR1 as SEHNR and CDR2 as FQNEAQ (reference sequence). V lost 6 bases and J 5 bases, leaving 25 bases between the germline ends. CDR3 sequence reads: CASSPRLRDKGWTEAFF. The CDR3 coding sequence is TGTGCCAGCAGTCCCAGACTCCGGGATAAAGGGTGGACTGAAGCTTTCTTT.

This sequence joins TRBV4-2 and TRBJ1-1; the D gene is possibly TRBD1 (5 bases). Germline assignment: CDR1 LGHNA and CDR2 YNFKEQ. Deletions cut 4 bases from V and 3 bases from J, with 9 bases between. This CDR3 has 13 residues. The CDR3 here is CASSLRQHTEAFF. CDR3 bases: TGTGCCAGCAGCCTGAGACAGCACACTGAAGCTTTCTTT.

This clone was seen once. V and J are TRBV5-4 and TRBJ2-7; 7 bases agree with TRBD1. V trimming: 5 bases; J trimming: 2 bases; junction bases outside the gene matches: 7. The germline gives CDR1 SGHNT, CDR2 YYREEE (reference sequence). The CDR3 is 14 residues long. CDR3 nucleotide sequence: TGTGCCAGCAGACATGACAGGGCTACCTACGAGCAGTACTTC. Translated: CASRHDRATYEQYF.

This clone was counted only a few times. The chain combines TRBV29-1 with TRBJ2-6, with TRBD1 matching over 9 bases. In germline, CDR1 is SQVTM, CDR2 ANQGSEA. This CDR3 has 13 residues. The ends lost 6 bases at V and 8 bases at J; junction bases unmatched: 5. The CDR3 DNA follows: TGCAGCGTGGGGACAGGGACGACCAACGTCCTGACTTTC. This codes for CSVGTGTTNVLTF.